These 6 T cell receptor beta chains were sequenced from one sample in a study of cytomegalovirus exposure and HLA in healthy donors. The PCR made use of 60 Vbeta and 13 Jbeta primers. The table came from immunoSEQ multiplex PCR; TCRdb's copy has only in-frame clones and leaves some out. The repertoire consists of approximately 150,000 clones, with about 85% occurring once and the leading ten covering roughly 4%. Sequencing was performed on PBMCs. The receptors shown here come from a human donor in good health.

This chain joins TRBV10-1 and TRBJ2-2; D may be TRBD1 (6 bases). There are 12 residues in the CDR3. V was cut by 4 bases and J by 6 bases, with 6 bases left in between. Germline assignment: CDR1 WNHNN and CDR2 SYGVQD (reference sequence). The CDR3 loop is CASSGGPGELFF. The CDR3 nucleotides are TGCGCCAGCAGTGGGGGGCCCGGGGAGCTGTTTTTT.

The gene calls are TRBV5-1 and TRBJ1-5; D is undetermined. Trimming took off 0 bases at V and 4 bases at J, with 5 bases between the two ends. The CDR3 extends over 13 amino acids. CDR1 SGHRS and CDR2 YFSETQ come from the germline V gene. CDR3 protein: CASSLARNQPQHF. CDR3 nucleotide sequence: TGCGCCAGCAGCTTGGCCAGGAATCAGCCCCAGCATTTT.

This clone was counted a single time. CDR3 coding DNA: TGCGCCAGCAGCCAAAGGAGCACTAGCGGAGTGTACAATGAGCAGTTCTTC. Its protein product is CASSQRSTSGVYNEQFF. The chain links TRBV4-1 to TRBJ2-1; 8 bases are a match to TRBD2. Germline values: CDR1 MGHRA, CDR2 YSYEKL. With 2 bases clipped from V and 4 bases from J, the junction kept 10 bases outside the gene matches. CDR3 size: 17 residues.

The chain combines TRBV10-3 with TRBJ2-1, with 13 nucleotides matching TRBD2. CDR3 size: 14 residues. Germline V gene lookup returns CDR1 ENHRY and CDR2 SYGVKD. V shed 2 bases and J 10 bases; nucleotides not matched to a gene: 2. As DNA, the CDR3 is TGTGCCATCAGTGAGGGGACTAGCGGGGAGGAGCAGTTCTTC. It translates to CAISEGTSGEEQFF.

The chain has TRBV6-1 and TRBJ1-1; D unclear. CDR3 length: 14 residues. The V gene's germline CDR1 is MNHNS and CDR2 SASEGT. V dropped 6 bases and J dropped 3 bases, with 14 bases sitting between them. The chain's CDR3 is CASREGGVDTEAFF. The CDR3 DNA reads as TGTGCCAGCAGGGAGGGTGGGGTGGACACTGAAGCTTTCTTT.

On this clone: The junction shows a germline mismatch at one end, possibly a read error. The rearrangement joins TRBV4-2 to TRBJ1-2; no firm D call. The germline gives CDR1 LGHNA, CDR2 YNFKEQ. This CDR3 is 13 amino acids long. CDR3 amino acids: CASSQGGPYGYPF. The CDR3 DNA reads as TGTGCCAGCAGCCAAGGAGGCCCCTATGGCTACCCCTTC.